The text below deals with one T cell receptor beta chain. Many counts were recorded for this clone. Which antigen it targets is not known. Per-base quality was not reported, and no clone a single base away is much larger than it. These data come from a study of metastatic and nonmetastatic thyroid tumors (TCRdb year 2020). About the investigation overall: Repertoires were compared across peripheral blood and tumor or nodule tissue samples from malignant and benign thyroid patients.

No treatment had been received by any patient before thyroid surgery. Patient clinical samples collected from 2012 to 2018 were retrospectively analysed using T-cell receptor beta sequencing. The library was obtained by PCR. TCRdb records Illumina HiSeq 4000 as the sequencer. The TCR beta-chain CDR3 region of each patient was profiled by high-throughput sequencing. In the paper's pipeline: A classifier to discriminate distant-metastatic papillary thyroid cancer patients was built from CDR3 differences across clinicopathological groups. The Shannon index was used to assess repertoire diversity, and the Morisita-Horn index was used to assess tumor-blood repertoire similarity. The public reads were run again by TCRdb, first through fastp at Q25 and then through MiXCR, and only productive beta chains were kept. Clone size and V and J calls follow TCRdb, not the original study. The sample profile shows about 92,000 clones; 15% of them were found once. About 3.6% of the sample lies in the top ten.

There are 15 amino acids in the CDR3, from cysteine to phenylalanine inclusive. Solely the CDR3 DNA is kept, with 45 bases framed from the first base. The germline V gene sets CDR1 to KGHDR and CDR2 to SFDVKD. V is cut back by 4 bases and J by 4 bases, with 2 bases in the junction unmatched. Study-wide findings and limitations: TCR beta diversity was reported as significantly higher in malignant tumors than in benign nodules, in both blood and tumor samples.

The sequenced sample was blood. The receptor's source is a female donor with papillary thyroid cancer or a benign thyroid nodule (not recorded which). Some clones in this sample may be carry-over from other donors' samples. The sequence is built from TRBV24-1 and TRBJ2-1; the junction holds 11 bases that match TRBD2. The DNA sequence is as follows: TGTGCCACCAGTGACCGACTAGCGGGGTACAATGAGCAGTTCTTC. The encoded protein is CATSDRLAGYNEQFF.